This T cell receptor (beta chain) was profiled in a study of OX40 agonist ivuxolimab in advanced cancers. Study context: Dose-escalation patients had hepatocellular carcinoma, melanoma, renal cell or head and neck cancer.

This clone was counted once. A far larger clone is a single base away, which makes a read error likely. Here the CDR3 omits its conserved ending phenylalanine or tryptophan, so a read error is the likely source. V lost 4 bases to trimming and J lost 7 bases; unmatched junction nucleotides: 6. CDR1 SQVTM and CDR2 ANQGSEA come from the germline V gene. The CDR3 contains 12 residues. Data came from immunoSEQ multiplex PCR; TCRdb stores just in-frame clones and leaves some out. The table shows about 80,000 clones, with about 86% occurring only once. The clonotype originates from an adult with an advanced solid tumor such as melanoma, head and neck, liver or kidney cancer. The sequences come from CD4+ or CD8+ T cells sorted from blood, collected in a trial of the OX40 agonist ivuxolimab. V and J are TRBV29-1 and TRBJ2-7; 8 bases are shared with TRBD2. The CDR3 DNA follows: TGCAGCGTTGGGACTAGCTTCGGAGAGCAGTACCTC. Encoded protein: CSVGTSFGEQYL.